What follows are 20 T cell receptor beta chains derived from one specimen sequenced in a study of blood T cells in healthy people across ages. Using a J-beta primer mix together with a sample-barcoded 5' primer, a second PCR was run for about 7 to 12 cycles. TCRdb re-analysed the 5' RACE reads in MiXCR, keeping a single row per CDR3 protein. The table includes roughly 570,000 distinct CDR3 sequences, 25% to 30% detected once. Sequences were obtained from blood. The receptors were sampled from a woman in her 70s in good health.

The chain has TRBV20-1 and TRBJ2-2; 8 bases match TRBD1. The V gene end was trimmed by 5 bases and the J gene end by 6 bases; junction bases not matched to a gene: 17. The germline V gene has CDR1 DFQATT and CDR2 SNEGSKA (reference sequence). The CDR3 runs to 17 residues. This CDR3 is CSASDDRGREGAGELFF. In DNA, the CDR3 is TGCAGTGCTTCAGATGACAGGGGCCGTGAAGGGGCCGGGGAGCTGTTTTTT.

This sequence joins TRBV7-2 and TRBJ2-1; 7 bases align to TRBD2. The CDR3 consists of 17 residues. V shed 5 bases and J 2 bases; nucleotides not matched to a gene: 12. From germline, CDR1 is SGHTA and CDR2 FQGNSA. CDR3 residues: CASSRGGLADPYNEQFF. The DNA for the CDR3 is TGTGCCAGCAGCCGAGGCGGGCTAGCGGACCCCTACAATGAGCAGTTCTTC.

This clonotype appeared a few times. This chain links TRBV29-1 with TRBJ2-5; 8 bases map to TRBD2. The CDR3 spans 14 residues. Per the germline V gene, CDR1 is SQVTM and CDR2 is ANQGSEA. The V gene end was trimmed by 4 bases and the J gene end by 2 bases; junction bases not matched to a gene: 6. This chain's CDR3 is CSVASGSTQETQYF. In nucleotides, the CDR3 is TGCAGCGTTGCTAGCGGGTCTACACAAGAGACCCAGTACTTC.

This chain connects TRBV7-9 to TRBJ1-2; D uncertain. V was clipped by 5 bases and J by 4 bases, with 14 bases between them. The germline V gene has CDR1 SEHNR and CDR2 FQNEAQ (reference sequence). This CDR3 has 14 amino acids. The CDR3 bases are TGTGCCAGCAGCACCGAATACGAAGGCTATGGCTACACCTTC. This codes for CASSTEYEGYGYTF. Full variable domain (rest looked up from reference TRBV7-9 and TRBJ1-2): DTGVSQNPRHKITKRGQNVTFRCDPISEHNRLYWYRQTLGQGPEFLTYFQNEAQLEKSRLLSDRFSAERPKGSFSTLEIQRTEQGDSAMYLCASSTEYEGYGYTFGSGTRLTVV.

This chain uses TRBV5-3 with TRBJ2-7; D is perhaps TRBD1 (6 bases). TRBV5-3 is known as an ORF, though its function is uncertain. Trimming cost V 1 base and J 3 bases, with 29 bases left between them. This CDR3 comprises 20 residues. The CDR3: CARSLSFLTQGTDMDYEQYF. DNA for the CDR3: TGTGCCAGAAGCTTGAGTTTTTTGACACAGGGAACCGATATGGACTACGAGCAGTACTTC.

This sequence joins TRBV20-1 and TRBJ2-3, with 7 bases aligning to TRBD1. Per germline, CDR1 DFQATT and CDR2 SNEGSKA (reference sequence). Trimming at V came to 4 bases and at J to 2 bases, leaving 12 bases not matched to a gene. The CDR3 contains 16 residues. CDR3 in DNA: TGCAGTGCTAACCCACTCGAGGGGGCCTTCACAGATACGCAGTATTTT. Its translation is CSANPLEGAFTDTQYF.

The V gene is TRBV7-2, the J gene TRBJ2-7; 8 positions agree with TRBD2. The CDR3 contains 15 residues. The V gene end was trimmed by 1 base and the J gene end by 7 bases; junction bases not matched to a gene: 9. Germline V lookup: CDR1 SGHTA, CDR2 FQGNSA. CDR3 amino acids: CASSLDFAGGREQYF. The CDR3 DNA is TGTGCCAGCAGCTTAGACTTTGCGGGGGGAAGAGAGCAGTACTTC.

Many counts were recorded for this clonotype. The chain employs TRBV5-1 and TRBJ1-5; D uncertain. Germline V lookup: CDR1 SGHRS, CDR2 YFSETQ. The CDR3 covers 15 residues. The germline V and J ends were trimmed by 0 bases and 0 bases, with 7 bases remaining between them. Written as DNA, the CDR3 is TGCGCCAGCAGCTTGGCCGGCGATAGCAATCAGCCCCAGCATTTT. Its translation: CASSLAGDSNQPQHF.

The V gene is TRBV27, the J gene TRBJ1-2; D gene ambiguous. The germline gives CDR1 MNHEY, CDR2 SMNVEV (reference sequence). V lost 4 bases and J lost 3, with 12 bases in between. CDR3 length: 14 residues. CDR3 DNA sequence: TGTGCCAGCAGTTCCACGGGTGATCACTATGGCTACACCTTC. Encoded protein: CASSSTGDHYGYTF.

This clonotype was recorded a few times. Germline is not matched at one junction end, which may reflect a read error. This chain joins TRBV7-7 and TRBJ2-5; tentatively, D is TRBD1 (5 bases). The V gene's germline CDR1 is SSHAT and CDR2 FNYEAQ (reference sequence). The CDR3 runs to 15 residues. CDR3: CASSSSTGLGETQYF. The CDR3 region has the DNA TGTGCTAGCAGCTCCTCAACAGGATTGGGTGAGACCCAGTACTTC.

In DNA, the CDR3 is TGTCCGGGCATGAACACTGAAGCTTTCTTT. It encodes CPGMNTEAFF. The rearrangement links TRBV19 to TRBJ1-1; D unresolved. Germline CDR1 reads LNHDA; CDR2 reads SQIVND (reference sequence). The CDR3 length is 10 residues.

This clonotype was observed a handful of times. The chain uses TRBV6-2 or TRBV6-3 and TRBJ1-1; D is undetermined. The CDR3 covers 15 residues. V was clipped by 2 bases and J by 0 bases, with 10 bases between them. CDR1 MNHEY and CDR2 SVGEGT come from the germline V gene. CDR3 in amino acids: CASSYTARMNTEAFF. In DNA, the CDR3 is TGTGCCAGCAGTTACACTGCTAGGATGAACACTGAAGCTTTCTTT.

This clonotype has more than one count but fewer than ten. The V and J genes are TRBV12-3 or TRBV12-4 and TRBJ1-6; D gene uncertain. The CDR3 is made up of 13 amino acids. The V gene lost 1 base and the J gene lost 9 bases, with 7 bases spanning the gap. CDR3 residues: CASSLEWISPLHF. As DNA, the CDR3 is TGTGCCAGCAGTTTAGAATGGATTTCACCCCTCCACTTT.

The chain is built from TRBV2 and TRBJ2-6, with D unresolved. Germline loops: CDR1 SNHLY, CDR2 FYNNEI. V was clipped by 6 bases and J by 1 base, with 10 bases between them. CDR3 length: 15 amino acids. The CDR3 sequence is CASRGRISGANVLTF. For the CDR3, the DNA is TGTGCCAGCAGAGGCCGAATTTCTGGGGCCAACGTCCTGACTTTC.

The rearrangement uses TRBV5-1 and TRBJ2-7; D might be TRBD1 or TRBD2, each matching 5 bases. The germline V gene encodes CDR1 SGHRS and CDR2 YFSETQ. CDR3 size: 14 residues. The V end was cut by 3 bases, the J end by 3 bases, with 13 bases between. As DNA, the CDR3 is TGCGCCAGCAGCTCGGGACCGCAGGGCTACGAGCAGTACTTC. It specifies CASSSGPQGYEQYF.

This sequence joins TRBV5-1 and TRBJ1-1, with D tentatively TRBD1 (5 bases). Germline V gene sequence: CDR1 SGHRS, CDR2 YFSETQ. The ends were cut back, 5 bases at V and 0 bases at J, with 11 bases in the middle. The CDR3 is 14 amino acids. The CDR3 DNA follows: TGCGCCAGCAGGGGAGGGGCAATGAACACTGAAGCTTTCTTT. Its protein is CASRGGAMNTEAFF. Looking up the rest from reference TRBV5-1 and TRBJ1-1 gives the full variable domain: KAGVTQTPRYLIKTRGQQVTLSCSPISGHRSVSWYQQTPGQGLQFLFEYFSETQRNKGNFPGRFSGRQFSNSRSEMNVSTLELGDSALYLCASRGGAMNTEAFFGQGTRLTVV.

Regarding this clonotype: Germline and junction disagree at one end, which may indicate a read error. The chain joins TRBV2 to TRBJ1-1; 7 nucleotides line up with TRBD1. Germline V CDR1 and CDR2: SNHLY, FYNNEI. This CDR3 is 14 amino acids long. The CDR3 reads CASREDRDHTEAFF. In DNA form, the CDR3 reads TGTGCCAGCAGGGAAGACAGGGACCACACTGAAGCTTTCTTT.

This sequence joins TRBV4-3 and TRBJ1-2, with 8 bases identical to TRBD1. J lost 6 bases, V lost 5 bases, and 8 bases had no gene match. Germline lookup yields CDR1 LGHNA and CDR2 YSLEER. The CDR3 contains 14 residues. The CDR3 is CASSINSQGDGYTF. The CDR3 region has the DNA TGCGCCAGCAGCATAAACTCACAGGGGGATGGCTACACCTTC.

This clonotype was found many times. The chain carries TRBV5-6 and TRBJ1-4, with D perhaps matching TRBD1 (6 bases). Germline V gene data show CDR1 as SGHDT and CDR2 as YYEEEE. This CDR3 is built from 18 residues. V lost 4 bases and J 8 bases, leaving 27 bases between the germline ends. The CDR3 bases are TGTGCCAGCAGCCGCCTCCGTGAACAGGGAAAGGGAGGAGAAAAACTGTTTTTT. It is translated as CASSRLREQGKGGEKLFF.

This clonotype appeared a few times. CDR3 sequence reads: CASSPGGHPTEKLFF. CDR3 sequence (DNA): TGCGCCAGCAGCCCGGGGGGACATCCTACTGAAAAACTGTTTTTT. The chain combines TRBV4-3 with TRBJ1-4; maybe TRBD1 (6 bases). From germline, CDR1 is LGHNA and CDR2 YSLEER. Trimming shortened V by 4 bases and J by 7 bases, and 16 bases separated the two germline ends. CDR3 length: 15 amino acids.